This paragraph covers one TCR beta chain sequence. The data derive from a study of shared clonotypes between healthy human individuals. TCRdb's table, derived via immunoSEQ multiplex PCR, lists solely in-frame clones and lacks some. Found here are about 980,000 clones, approximately 80% of them singletons; the top ten hold nearly 1.5%. V was shortened by 4 bases and J by 6 bases, with 14 bases between the two germline ends. This CDR3 is 14 amino acids long. Germline CDR1 SGHRS, CDR2 YFSETQ. The clonotype comes from a man aged 18-30 years in good health. V and J are TRBV5-1 and TRBJ2-1; D is uncertain. Sequencing was done on a sample of memory CD4+ T cells sorted from blood. Subset reported: CD45RA-negative fraction. This CDR3 is CASSPGTFSNEQFF. CDR3 nucleotides: TGCGCCAGCAGCCCCGGTACCTTTTCCAATGAGCAGTTCTTC. The full variable domain, with the rest looked up from reference TRBV5-1 and TRBJ2-1, is KAGVTQTPRYLIKTRGQQVTLSCSPISGHRSVSWYQQTPGQGLQFLFEYFSETQRNKGNFPGRFSGRQFSNSRSEMNVSTLELGDSALYLCASSPGTFSNEQFFGPGTRLTVL.